The clone carrying this T cell receptor beta chain was detected only once. This sample was taken from a study of blood T cell repertoires in COVID-19. About the research overall: Acute and convalescent COVID-19 samples came from the United States, Italy and Spain. The analysed material was cDNA or gDNA that came from T cells, B-cell-depleted T cells, or PBMCs.

In the original workflow: Quantification of nucleated cells was approximated via reference gene primer amplification. Profiling relied on immunoSEQ multiplex PCR, and the TCRdb table lists in-frame clones only, not all of them. From that table come the V and J calls and clone size; the DNA was used to work out D and trimming. The sample has over 150,000 clones; approximately 91% are singletons. Trimming cost V 5 bases and J 3 bases, with 15 bases left between them. The CDR3 extends over 14 amino acids. Germline V gene sequence: CDR1 SGHTS, CDR2 YDEGEE. This TCR derives from a man between 18 and 35 years old with acute or convalescent COVID-19. The rearrangement uses TRBV5-8 and TRBJ2-7, with D tentatively TRBD1 (5 bases). Source material: peripheral blood. The CDR3 sequence: CASRVKGVDYEQYF. DNA of the CDR3: TGTGCCAGCAGAGTAAAAGGGGTAGACTACGAGCAGTACTTC.